One sample yielded the 21 T cell receptor beta chains listed below, sequenced in a study of blood T cell repertoires in COVID-19. Here immunoSEQ multiplex PCR was the method, and the copy in TCRdb shows in-frame clones only, minus some. The sample has about 200,000 clones; about 91% are singletons. The sample comprised peripheral blood. The receptor set was obtained from a man younger than 40 with acute or convalescent COVID-19.

The chain recombines TRBV11-2 with TRBJ1-3; D gene ambiguous. V gave up 2 bases and J gave up 4 bases, with 6 bases separating them. The CDR3 is made up of 13 amino acids. The V gene's germline CDR1 is SGHAT and CDR2 FQNNGV. The DNA for the CDR3 is TGTGCCAGCAGCTTATTCGGGGGAAACACCATATATTTT. It yields the protein CASSLFGGNTIYF.

This sequence joins TRBV2 and TRBJ1-5, with D possibly matching TRBD1 (6 bases). Trimming left V 6 bases short and J 4 bases short, with 16 bases between. Per germline, CDR1 SNHLY and CDR2 FYNNEI. The CDR3 loop spans 15 amino acids. CDR3 sequence (DNA): TGTGCCAGCAGCAGGAACCCGCAGGGGAATCAGCCCCAGCATTTT. It translates to CASSRNPQGNQPQHF.

This clone was observed a few times. The chain carries TRBV4-2 and TRBJ2-7; D may be TRBD2 (5 bases). The CDR3 contains 15 residues. V lost 1 base and J 0 bases, leaving 10 bases between the germline ends. CDR1 and CDR2 from the germline V gene are LGHNA and YNFKEQ. CDR3 protein: CASSQVFGVSYEQYF. DNA of the CDR3: TGTGCCAGCAGCCAAGTTTTCGGGGTCTCCTACGAGCAGTACTTC.

The chain has TRBV5-1 and TRBJ2-3; TRBD2 aligns across 7 bases. Germline trimming cut 0 bases from V and 3 bases from J; bases unmatched to any gene: 4. The CDR3 is 15 amino acids. Looked up from germline, CDR1 is SGHRS and CDR2 is YFSETQ. CDR3 region: CASSLEGLRTDTQYF. CDR3 sequence (DNA): TGCGCCAGCAGCTTGGAGGGACTAAGGACAGATACGCAGTATTTT.

This rearrangement joins TRBV27 to TRBJ1-1; D is unresolved. The CDR3 spans 13 residues. CDR1 and CDR2 from the germline V gene are MNHEY and SMNVEV (reference sequence). The germline V and J ends were trimmed by 4 bases and 2 bases, with 8 bases remaining between them. This chain's CDR3 is CASSSISNTEAFF. The CDR3, as DNA: TGTGCCAGCAGTTCCATCAGTAACACTGAAGCTTTCTTT.

The rearrangement joins TRBV5-1 to TRBJ2-1; TRBD2 matches 7 bases. V lost 0 bases and J lost 0; bases outside the gene matches: 6. The CDR3 contains 17 residues. Germline lookup yields CDR1 SGHRS and CDR2 YFSETQ. CDR3 coding DNA: TGCGCCAGCAGCTTGGCCTTGCTAGCGGACTCCTACAATGAGCAGTTCTTC. Translated: CASSLALLADSYNEQFF.

This chain connects TRBV29-1 to TRBJ1-1, with unresolved D. The CDR3 contains 11 residues. The V gene's germline CDR1 is SQVTM and CDR2 ANQGSEA. V lost 3 bases, J lost 11 bases, and 13 bases lay in between. CDR3 in DNA: TGCAGCGTTGACAAGAATAATCGGGCTTTCTTT. This sequence encodes CSVDKNNRAFF.

The V call is TRBV4-2, the J call TRBJ2-7; 13 nucleotides agree with TRBD2. Trimming cost V 5 bases and J 2 bases; bases outside gene matches: 9. Germline V gives CDR1 LGHNA, CDR2 YNFKEQ. The CDR3 has 17 residues. CDR3 bases: TGTGCCAGCAGCGAAGGACTAGCGGGGGCCCGTGCCTACGAGCAGTACTTC. Protein sequence: CASSEGLAGARAYEQYF.

This clone was detected only once. The V call is TRBV6-5, the J call TRBJ2-1, with 7 bases matching TRBD2. The J segment lost 5 bases and the V segment lost 6 bases, leaving 7 bases of the junction unmatched. CDR1 MNHEY and CDR2 SVGAGI come from the germline V gene. The CDR3 loop spans 14 amino acids. CDR3: CASSEGLMNNEQFF. DNA for the CDR3: TGTGCCAGCAGCGAGGGACTAATGAACAATGAGCAGTTCTTC.

The chain links TRBV2 to TRBJ2-7; 13 bases map to TRBD2. With V trimmed by 8 bases and J by 2 bases, 9 bases remained unmatched. CDR3 length equals 16 residues. Germline V CDR1 and CDR2: SNHLY, FYNNEI. Here the CDR3 reads CASPGTSGERTYEQYF. The CDR3 DNA reads as TGTGCCAGCCCAGGGACTAGCGGGGAAAGGACCTACGAGCAGTACTTC.

The chain combines TRBV30 with TRBJ2-3; D is perhaps TRBD2 (5 bases). V lost 3 bases, J lost 4 bases, and 11 bases lay in between. The V gene's germline CDR1 is GTSNPN and CDR2 SVGIG (reference sequence). The CDR3 spans 13 residues. The CDR3 nucleotides are TGTGCCTGGAGGGGCGAGGGCCCAGATACGCAGTATTTT. It codes for CAWRGEGPDTQYF.

This clone was picked up one time. The V and J genes are TRBV5-1 and TRBJ2-5; no clear D. Trimming took 1 base from V and 5 from J, leaving 15 bases between them. The CDR3 spans 15 residues. CDR1 is SGHRS, CDR2 YFSETQ, per germline. CDR3 bases: TGCGCCAGCAGCTTGACTATGGCTCTTGGGGAGACCCAGTACTTC. Its translation: CASSLTMALGETQYF.

The CDR3 coding sequence is TGTGCCAGCAGCTTGACCGGGACTACCTACGAGCAGTACTTC. Its protein product is CASSLTGTTYEQYF. The chain uses TRBV5-5 and TRBJ2-7, with TRBD2 identical over 7 bases. The CDR3 loop spans 14 amino acids. The ends lost 1 base at V and 2 bases at J; junction bases unmatched: 3. Looked up from germline, CDR1 is SGHKS and CDR2 is YYEKEE (reference sequence).

The gene calls are TRBV10-2 and TRBJ2-6; 10 nucleotides align to TRBD1. The germline V gene encodes CDR1 WSHSY and CDR2 SAAADI. CDR3 length: 17 amino acids. Trimming at V came to 6 bases and at J to 2 bases, leaving 7 bases not matched to a gene. DNA for the CDR3: TGCGCCAGCAGGACCGGGACAGGGGTAGCTGGGGCCAACGTCCTGACTTTC. Translated, it gives CASRTGTGVAGANVLTF.

This chain connects TRBV4-1 to TRBJ1-1, with D perhaps matching TRBD1 (5 bases). The CDR3 runs to 17 residues. Germline-derived CDR1 and CDR2 are MGHRA and YSYEKL. Trimming took off 0 bases at V and 4 bases at J, with 18 bases between the two ends. The CDR3 nucleotides are TGCGCCAGCAGCCAAGAGCTGTTCCGCGCAGGGTCCACTGAAGCTTTCTTT. Amino acids: CASSQELFRAGSTEAFF.

V usage is TRBV5-6 and J usage is TRBJ1-2; TRBD1 matches at 9 bases. With V trimmed by 0 bases and J by 4 bases, 1 base remained unmatched. Germline-derived CDR1 and CDR2 are SGHDT and YYEEEE. The CDR3 extends over 14 amino acids. CDR3 sequence reads: CASSLGDRVYGYTF. In DNA, the CDR3 is TGTGCCAGCAGCTTGGGGGACAGGGTCTATGGCTACACCTTC.

V usage is TRBV10-3 and J usage is TRBJ2-7; D might be TRBD1 (5 bases). The CDR3 is 15 amino acids. With 9 bases removed from V and 0 bases from J, the gap between germline ends came to 18 bases. Germline V lookup: CDR1 ENHRY, CDR2 SYGVKD. This CDR3 reads CAMGSGLGPSYEQYF. CDR3 DNA: TGTGCCATGGGATCAGGGTTGGGGCCCTCCTACGAGCAGTACTTC.

This chain joins TRBV9 and TRBJ2-5; D is undetermined. Germline lookup yields CDR1 SGDLS and CDR2 YYNGEE. The CDR3 length is 13 residues. Trimming stripped 1 base from V and 1 base from J, with 5 bases between. DNA of the CDR3: TGTGCCAGCAGCGTAAGGAGCCAAGAGACCCAGTACTTC. Translating gives CASSVRSQETQYF.

This clone was seen just once. The chain employs TRBV12-3 or TRBV12-4 and TRBJ1-2; TRBD1 matches at 7 bases. The CDR3 contains 13 residues. Trimming at V came to 5 bases and at J to 8 bases, leaving 8 bases not matched to a gene. CDR3 residues: CASSPNDRAGYTF. CDR3 in DNA: TGTGCCAGCAGTCCCAACGACAGGGCCGGCTACACCTTC.

The chain is built from TRBV7-9 and TRBJ2-7, with 7 bases identical to TRBD1. With 4 bases clipped from V and 3 bases from J, the junction kept 6 bases outside the gene matches. The germline CDR1 and CDR2 sequences are SEHNR and FQNEAQ (reference sequence). The CDR3 consists of 14 residues. CDR3 bases: TGTGCCAGCAGCTCGAACAGGGGTGGCTACGAGCAGTACTTC. Amino acids: CASSSNRGGYEQYF.

This clone was counted a few times. The genes are TRBV5-1 and TRBJ1-5; 7 bases map to TRBD1. Germline lookup yields CDR1 SGHRS and CDR2 YFSETQ. The length of the CDR3 is 14 residues. V trimming: 2 bases; J trimming: 6 bases; junction bases outside the gene matches: 5. Written as DNA, the CDR3 is TGCGCCAGCAGCTTTACAGGGGTTGGTCAGCCCCAGCATTTT. It yields the protein CASSFTGVGQPQHF.